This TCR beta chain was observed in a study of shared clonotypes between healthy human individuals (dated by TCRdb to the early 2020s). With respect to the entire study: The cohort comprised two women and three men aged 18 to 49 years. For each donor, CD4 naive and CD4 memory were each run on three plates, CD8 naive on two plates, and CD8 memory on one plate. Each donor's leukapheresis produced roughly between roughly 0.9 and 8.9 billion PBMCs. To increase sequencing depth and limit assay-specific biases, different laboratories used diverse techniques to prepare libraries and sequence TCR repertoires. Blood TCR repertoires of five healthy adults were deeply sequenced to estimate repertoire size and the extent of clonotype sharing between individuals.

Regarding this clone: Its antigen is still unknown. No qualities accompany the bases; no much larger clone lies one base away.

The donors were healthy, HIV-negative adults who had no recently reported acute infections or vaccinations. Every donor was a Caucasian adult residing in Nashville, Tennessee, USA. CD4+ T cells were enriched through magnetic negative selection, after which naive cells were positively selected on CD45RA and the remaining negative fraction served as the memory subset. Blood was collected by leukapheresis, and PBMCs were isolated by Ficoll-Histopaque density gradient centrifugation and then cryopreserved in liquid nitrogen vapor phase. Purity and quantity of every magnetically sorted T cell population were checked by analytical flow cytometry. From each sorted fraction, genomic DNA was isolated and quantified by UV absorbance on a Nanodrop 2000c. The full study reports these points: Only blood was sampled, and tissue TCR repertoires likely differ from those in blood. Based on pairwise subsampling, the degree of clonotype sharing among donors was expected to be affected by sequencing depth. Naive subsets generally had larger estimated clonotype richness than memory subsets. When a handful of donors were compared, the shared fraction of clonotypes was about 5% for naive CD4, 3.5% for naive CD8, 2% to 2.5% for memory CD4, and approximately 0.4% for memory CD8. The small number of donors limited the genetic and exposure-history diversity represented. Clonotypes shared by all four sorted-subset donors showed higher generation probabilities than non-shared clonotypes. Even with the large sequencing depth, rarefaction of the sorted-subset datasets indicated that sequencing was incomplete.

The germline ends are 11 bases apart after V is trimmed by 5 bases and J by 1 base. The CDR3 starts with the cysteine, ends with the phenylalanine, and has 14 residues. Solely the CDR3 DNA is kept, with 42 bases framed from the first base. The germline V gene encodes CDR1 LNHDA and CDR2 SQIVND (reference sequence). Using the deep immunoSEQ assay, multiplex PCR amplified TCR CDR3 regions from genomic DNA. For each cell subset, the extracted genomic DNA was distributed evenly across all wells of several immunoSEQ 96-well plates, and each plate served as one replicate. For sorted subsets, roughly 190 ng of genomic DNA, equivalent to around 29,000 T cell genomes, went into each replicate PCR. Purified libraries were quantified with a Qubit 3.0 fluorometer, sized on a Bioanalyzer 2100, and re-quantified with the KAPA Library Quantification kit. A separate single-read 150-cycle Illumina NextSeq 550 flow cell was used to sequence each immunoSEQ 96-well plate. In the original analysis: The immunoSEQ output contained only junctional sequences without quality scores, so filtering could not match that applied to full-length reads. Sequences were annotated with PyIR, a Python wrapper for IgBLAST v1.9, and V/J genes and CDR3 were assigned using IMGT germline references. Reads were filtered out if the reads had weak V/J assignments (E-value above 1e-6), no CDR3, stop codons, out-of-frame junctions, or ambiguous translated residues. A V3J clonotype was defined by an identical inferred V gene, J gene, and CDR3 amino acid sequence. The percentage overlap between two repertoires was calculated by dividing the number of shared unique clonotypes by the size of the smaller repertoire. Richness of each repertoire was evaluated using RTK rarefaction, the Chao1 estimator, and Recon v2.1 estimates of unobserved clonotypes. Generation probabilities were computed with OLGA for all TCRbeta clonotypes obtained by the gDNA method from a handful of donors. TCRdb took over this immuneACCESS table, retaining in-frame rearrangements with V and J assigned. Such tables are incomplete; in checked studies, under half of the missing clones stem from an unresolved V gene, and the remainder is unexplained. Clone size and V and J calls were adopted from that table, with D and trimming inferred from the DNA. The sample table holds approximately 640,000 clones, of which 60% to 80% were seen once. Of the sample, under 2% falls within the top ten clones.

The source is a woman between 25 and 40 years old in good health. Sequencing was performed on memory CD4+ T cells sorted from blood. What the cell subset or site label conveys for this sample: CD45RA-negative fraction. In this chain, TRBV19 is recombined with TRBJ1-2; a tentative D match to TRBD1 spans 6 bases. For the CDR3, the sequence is CASSPRTVNYGYTF. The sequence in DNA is TGTGCCAGTAGTCCCCGGACAGTTAACTATGGCTACACCTTC.